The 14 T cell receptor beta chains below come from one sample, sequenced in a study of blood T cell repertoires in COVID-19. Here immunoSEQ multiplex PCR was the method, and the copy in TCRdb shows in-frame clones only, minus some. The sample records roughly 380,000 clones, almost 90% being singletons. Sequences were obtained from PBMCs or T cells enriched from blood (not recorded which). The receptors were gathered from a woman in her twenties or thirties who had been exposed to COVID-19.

The CDR3 DNA reads as TGTGCCAGCAGCTTTCTGAGGGCTACTGAAGCTTTCTTT. Translated, it gives CASSFLRATEAFF. This chain joins TRBV11-2 and TRBJ1-1; D remains unclear. Germline CDR1 SGHAT, CDR2 FQNNGV. This CDR3 region has 13 residues. V was clipped by 3 bases and J by 5 bases, with 10 bases between them. The full variable domain, its missing parts supplied by reference TRBV11-2 and TRBJ1-1, is EAGVAQSPRYKIIEKRQSVAFWCNPISGHATLYWYQQILGQGPKLLIQFQNNGVVDDSQLPKDRFSAERLKGVDSTLKIQPAKLEDSAVYLCASSFLRATEAFFGQGTRLTVV.

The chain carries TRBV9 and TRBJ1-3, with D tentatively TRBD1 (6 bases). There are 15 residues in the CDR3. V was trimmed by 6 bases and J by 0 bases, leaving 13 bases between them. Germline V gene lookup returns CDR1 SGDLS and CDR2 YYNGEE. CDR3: CASTGGLGSGNTIYF. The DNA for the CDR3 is TGTGCCAGCACGGGGGGCTTGGGCTCTGGAAACACCATATATTTT.

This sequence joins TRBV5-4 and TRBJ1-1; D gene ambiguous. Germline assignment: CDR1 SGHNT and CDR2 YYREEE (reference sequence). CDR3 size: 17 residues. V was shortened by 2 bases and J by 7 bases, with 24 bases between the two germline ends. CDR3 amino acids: CASSFFFEPPRGREAFF. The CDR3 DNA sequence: TGTGCCAGCAGCTTTTTCTTCGAGCCCCCACGAGGCCGTGAAGCTTTCTTT. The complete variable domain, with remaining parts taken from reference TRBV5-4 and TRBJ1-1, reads ETGVTQSPTHLIKTRGQQVTLRCSSQSGHNTVSWYQQALGQGPQFIFQYYREEENGRGNFPPRFSGLQFPNYSSELNVNALELDDSALYLCASSFFFEPPRGREAFFGQGTRLTVV.

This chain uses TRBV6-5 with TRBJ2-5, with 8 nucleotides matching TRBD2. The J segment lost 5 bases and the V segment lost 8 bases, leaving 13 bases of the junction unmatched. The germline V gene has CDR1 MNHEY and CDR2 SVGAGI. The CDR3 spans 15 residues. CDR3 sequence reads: CASLAGGSNEETQYF. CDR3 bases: TGTGCCAGCCTTGCGGGGGGCTCAAATGAGGAGACCCAGTACTTC.

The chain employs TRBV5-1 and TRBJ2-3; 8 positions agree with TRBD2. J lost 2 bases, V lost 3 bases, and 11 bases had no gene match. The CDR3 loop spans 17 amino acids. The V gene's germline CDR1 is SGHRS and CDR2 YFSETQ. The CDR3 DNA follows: TGCGCCAGCAGCTGGATCGCGACTAGCGAGTTCACAGATACGCAGTATTTT. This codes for CASSWIATSEFTDTQYF.

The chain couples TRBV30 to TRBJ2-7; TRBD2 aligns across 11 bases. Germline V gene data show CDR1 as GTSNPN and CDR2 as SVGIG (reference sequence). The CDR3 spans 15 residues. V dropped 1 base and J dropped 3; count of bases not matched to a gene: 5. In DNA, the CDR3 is TGTGCCTGGAGTGGGGGGACTAGCGGAAACTACGAGCAGTACTTC. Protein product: CAWSGGTSGNYEQYF.

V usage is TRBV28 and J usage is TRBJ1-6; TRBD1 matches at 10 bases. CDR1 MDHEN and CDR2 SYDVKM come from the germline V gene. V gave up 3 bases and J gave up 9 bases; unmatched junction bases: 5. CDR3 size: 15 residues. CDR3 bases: TGTGCCAGCAGTTTGAGACAGGGGGCGACTTCACCCCTCCACTTT. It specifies CASSLRQGATSPLHF.

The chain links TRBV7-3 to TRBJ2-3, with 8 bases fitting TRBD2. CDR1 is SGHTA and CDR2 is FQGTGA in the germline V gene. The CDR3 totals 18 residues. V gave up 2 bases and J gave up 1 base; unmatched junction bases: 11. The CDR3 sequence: CASSLRALAGRGTDTQYF. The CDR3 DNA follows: TGTGCCAGCAGCTTACGCGCTCTAGCGGGTAGGGGCACAGATACGCAGTATTTT. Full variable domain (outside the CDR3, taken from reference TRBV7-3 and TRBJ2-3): GAGVSQTPSNKVTEKGKYVELRCDPISGHTALYWYRQSLGQGPEFLIYFQGTGAADDSGLPNDRFFAVRPEGSVSTLKIQRTERGDSAVYLCASSLRALAGRGTDTQYFGPGTRLTVL.

The CDR3 sequence: CAIQGRDGEKLFF. In DNA form, the CDR3 reads TGTGCCATCCAGGGGAGGGATGGTGAAAAACTGTTTTTT. The chain has TRBV10-3 and TRBJ1-4, with a tentative D call TRBD1 (6 bases). CDR1 ENHRY and CDR2 SYGVKD come from the germline V gene. The length of the CDR3 is 13 residues. V was trimmed by 8 bases and J by 7 bases, leaving 14 bases between them.

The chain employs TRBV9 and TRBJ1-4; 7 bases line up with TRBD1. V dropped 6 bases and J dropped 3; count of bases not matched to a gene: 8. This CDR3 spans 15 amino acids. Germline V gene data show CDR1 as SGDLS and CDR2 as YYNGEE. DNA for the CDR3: TGTGCCAGCAACCCAAGAGGGACAGCTAATGAAAAACTGTTTTTT. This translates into CASNPRGTANEKLFF.

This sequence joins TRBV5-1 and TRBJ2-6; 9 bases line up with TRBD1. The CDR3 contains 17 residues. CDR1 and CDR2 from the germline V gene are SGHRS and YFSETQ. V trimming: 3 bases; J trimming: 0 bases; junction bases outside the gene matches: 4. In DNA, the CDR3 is TGCGCCAGCAGCTCGGGACAGGGATTCTCTGGGGCCAACGTCCTGACTTTC. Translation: CASSSGQGFSGANVLTF. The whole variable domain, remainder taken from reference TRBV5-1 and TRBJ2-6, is KAGVTQTPRYLIKTRGQQVTLSCSPISGHRSVSWYQQTPGQGLQFLFEYFSETQRNKGNFPGRFSGRQFSNSRSEMNVSTLELGDSALYLCASSSGQGFSGANVLTFGAGSRLTVL.

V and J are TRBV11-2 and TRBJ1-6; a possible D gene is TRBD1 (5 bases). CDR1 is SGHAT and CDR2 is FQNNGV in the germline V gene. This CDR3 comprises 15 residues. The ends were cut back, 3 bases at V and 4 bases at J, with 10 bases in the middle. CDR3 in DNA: TGTGCCAGCAGCTTCATCCAGGGTTATAATTCACCCCTCCACTTT. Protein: CASSFIQGYNSPLHF.

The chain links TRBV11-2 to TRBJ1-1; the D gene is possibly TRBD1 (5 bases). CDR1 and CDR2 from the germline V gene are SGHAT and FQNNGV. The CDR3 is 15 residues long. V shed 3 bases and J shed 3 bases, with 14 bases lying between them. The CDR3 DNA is TGTGCCAGCAGCTTTAGTCCCAGGGAGGACACTGAAGCTTTCTTT. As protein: CASSFSPREDTEAFF.

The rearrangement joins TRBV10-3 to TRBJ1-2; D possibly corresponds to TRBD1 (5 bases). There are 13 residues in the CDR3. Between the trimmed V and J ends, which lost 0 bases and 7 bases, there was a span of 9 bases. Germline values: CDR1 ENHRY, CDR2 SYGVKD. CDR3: CAISESTGRGYTF. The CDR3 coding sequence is TGTGCCATCAGTGAGTCTACAGGACGTGGCTACACCTTC.